These 15 T cell receptor beta chains were sequenced from one sample in a study of blood T cell repertoires in COVID-19. The method was immunoSEQ multiplex PCR; TCRdb's version includes in-frame clones alone and lacks a portion of them. The sample lists some 120,000 clones, about 85% occurring once. The sequenced sample was peripheral blood. All receptors come from a man in his 70s with acute or convalescent COVID-19.

V usage is TRBV7-8 and J usage is TRBJ1-2; D not certain. V was clipped by 5 bases and J by 3 bases, with 16 bases between them. Germline V gene lookup returns CDR1 SGHVS and CDR2 FQNEAQ. This CDR3 is built from 15 residues. The CDR3 loop reads CASSGRDLTYYGYTF. DNA for the CDR3: TGTGCCAGCAGCGGCCGGGATCTGACTTACTATGGCTACACCTTC.

This sequence joins TRBV27 and TRBJ1-2; 8 bases agree with TRBD1. Germline V gene lookup returns CDR1 MNHEY and CDR2 SMNVEV (reference sequence). Trimming took 5 bases from V and 6 from J; bases not matched to a gene: 17. The CDR3 spans 17 residues. CDR3 protein: CASSPLGGQGARHGYTF. The DNA for the CDR3 is TGTGCCAGCAGTCCCCTAGGCGGGCAGGGGGCCCGACATGGCTACACCTTC.

The chain employs TRBV18 and TRBJ1-2; tentative D call: TRBD1 (5 bases). The CDR3 loop spans 14 amino acids. The V gene lost 0 bases and the J gene lost 8 bases, with 13 bases spanning the gap. Germline lookup yields CDR1 KGHSH and CDR2 LQKENI. CDR3 DNA sequence: TGTGCCAGCTCACCACCGGGCAGGGCCGTCGGCTACACCTTC. Protein product: CASSPPGRAVGYTF.

The V gene is TRBV10-3, the J gene TRBJ2-7, with TRBD1 identical over 11 bases. V dropped 6 bases and J dropped 4; count of bases not matched to a gene: 11. CDR3 size: 16 residues. Germline lookup yields CDR1 ENHRY and CDR2 SYGVKD. DNA for the CDR3: TGTGCCATCAGCCTCGGACAGGGGGCCTCTTCTTACGAGCAGTACTTC. This translates into CAISLGQGASSYEQYF.

This clone has more than one count but fewer than ten. The rearrangement joins TRBV2 to TRBJ2-3, with TRBD2 matching over 9 bases. After removal of 6 bases from V and 5 bases from J, the junction contained 12 bases not matched to a gene. The CDR3 runs to 16 residues. Germline values: CDR1 SNHLY, CDR2 FYNNEI. CDR3 sequence reads: CASSQRAGGSGDTQYF. The CDR3 DNA follows: TGTGCCAGCAGCCAGCGAGCGGGGGGCTCTGGAGATACGCAGTATTTT.

The J gene is TRBJ1-2, the V gene TRBV6-5; TRBD1 might be the D (5 bases). The CDR3 has 11 amino acids. V was trimmed by 6 bases and J by 9 bases, leaving 11 bases between them. CDR1 and CDR2 from the germline V gene are MNHEY and SVGAGI. CDR3 in amino acids: CASSRRVSYTF. The CDR3 nucleotides read TGTGCCAGCAGCCGCAGGGTGAGCTACACCTTC.

The V call is TRBV27, the J call TRBJ1-5; D not certain. V was cut by 6 bases and J by 11 bases, with 14 bases left in between. The CDR3 length is 12 residues. Germline lookup yields CDR1 MNHEY and CDR2 SMNVEV (reference sequence). For the CDR3, the DNA is TGTGCCAGCAGGCCGGCGGGTGGGGCCCAGCATTTT. Protein sequence: CASRPAGGAQHF.

A note on this clone: One end of the junction fails to match germline, which may point to a read error. This chain uses TRBV7-3 with TRBJ2-3, with 10 bases that match TRBD1. The germline gives CDR1 SGHTA, CDR2 FQGTGA. The length of the CDR3 is 11 residues. Here the CDR3 reads CASSSGQGFHF. The CDR3 DNA is TGTGCCAGCAGCTCGGGACAGGGGTTTCATTTT. Full variable domain (remainder filled in from reference TRBV7-3 and TRBJ2-3): GAGVSQTPSNKVTEKGKYVELRCDPISGHTALYWYRQSLGQGPEFLIYFQGTGAADDSGLPNDRFFAVRPEGSVSTLKIQRTERGDSAVYLCASSSGQGFHFGPGTRLTVL.

This clone was observed a few times. This sequence joins TRBV5-4 and TRBJ2-5, with 12 bases aligning to TRBD2. The CDR3 has 16 residues. The germline gives CDR1 SGHNT, CDR2 YYREEE (reference sequence). V shed 4 bases, J shed 4 bases, and the junction held 8 bases outside the gene matches. The CDR3 sequence: CASSALAGGRLETQYF. DNA of the CDR3: TGTGCCAGCAGCGCCCTAGCGGGGGGGAGATTAGAGACCCAGTACTTC.

This clone is a singleton in its sample. At the DNA level, this CDR3 is encoded by other sequences in the same sample as well. J is TRBJ1-2 and V is TRBV3-1 (or the pseudogene TRBV3-2); 9 nucleotides agree with TRBD1. The germline V gene has CDR1 LGHDT and CDR2 YNNKEL (reference sequence). V gave up 1 base and J gave up 4 bases; unmatched junction bases: 4. The CDR3 runs 15 residues. CDR3 residues: CASSQATGGGYGYTF. In DNA, the CDR3 is TGTGCCAGCAGCCAAGCTACAGGGGGCGGCTATGGCTACACCTTC.

The V gene is TRBV5-6, the J gene TRBJ2-5, with D possibly matching TRBD1 (7 bases). V lost 6 bases and J lost 7, with 10 bases in between. The CDR3 totals 11 residues. Germline CDR1 and CDR2: SGHDT and YYEEEE. The CDR3 DNA sequence: TGTGCCAGCACCAGGGGGGTGACCCAGTACTTC. This encodes CASTRGVTQYF.

The chain couples TRBV19 to TRBJ1-4; 8 bases are shared with TRBD1. CDR3 length: 14 amino acids. V dropped 5 bases and J dropped 4; count of bases not matched to a gene: 3. CDR1 is LNHDA and CDR2 is SQIVND in the germline V gene (reference sequence). The CDR3: CASSRDRSNEKLFF. CDR3 nucleotide sequence: TGTGCCAGTAGTCGGGACAGGAGTAATGAAAAACTGTTTTTT.

The chain joins TRBV10-2 to TRBJ2-7; D may be TRBD1 (6 bases). This CDR3 comprises 13 residues. The germline CDR1 and CDR2 sequences are WSHSY and SAAADI. The ends were cut back, 6 bases at V and 1 base at J, with 10 bases in the middle. Here the CDR3 reads CASRAQGSYEQYF. The CDR3 coding sequence is TGCGCCAGCAGGGCACAGGGTTCCTACGAGCAGTACTTC.

The gene calls are TRBV28 and TRBJ1-1; TRBD1 is a possible D gene (5 bases). V was clipped by 2 bases and J by 0 bases, with 16 bases between them. This CDR3 comprises 17 residues. Per germline, CDR1 MDHEN and CDR2 SYDVKM. CDR3 protein: CASSLPSRARVNTEAFF. CDR3 sequence (DNA): TGTGCCAGCAGTTTACCATCTCGGGCCAGGGTGAACACTGAAGCTTTCTTT.

This chain links TRBV6-1 with TRBJ2-5; D gene ambiguous. This CDR3 has 13 amino acids. Trimming took off 3 bases at V and 9 bases at J, with 14 bases between the two ends. Germline-derived CDR1 and CDR2 are MNHNS and SASEGT. CDR3 amino acids: CASSEAPSLAQYF. Here the CDR3 DNA reads TGTGCCAGCAGTGAGGCCCCCTCCTTGGCCCAGTACTTC.